The T cell receptor beta chain under discussion was sequenced for a study of control samples from healthy donors and cancer patients. Germline V gene data show CDR1 as MNHEY and CDR2 as SVGAGI. The germline V and J ends were trimmed by 6 bases and 0 bases, with 11 bases remaining between them. The length of the CDR3 is 15 residues. TCRdb's table, derived via immunoSEQ multiplex PCR, lists solely in-frame clones and lacks some. The table lists roughly 130,000 clones, about 91% of them singletons. The chain couples TRBV6-5 to TRBJ1-4, with TRBD1 as a possible D gene (5 bases). The sequenced sample was blood. The receptor comes from a man aged 18 to 30 in good health. In nucleotides, the CDR3 is TGTGCCAGCAGCGACCGGGGGGCAACTAATGAAAAACTGTTTTTT. Translated: CASSDRGATNEKLFF.